Presented here are 24 T cell receptor beta chains from one specimen sequenced in a study of T cell repertoires in cytomegalovirus infection. Their antigens remain unidentified. TCRdb independently ran MiXCR on the reads; one entry per CDR3 protein. This repertoire shows hundreds of thousands of distinct CDR3 sequences, 40% to 50% found once; its top ten account for just under 45%. The specimen was cultured PBMCs, collected from culture after CMV antigen stimulation. The receptor set was obtained from a human donor in good health (CMV status not recorded). Some clones in this sample may be carry-over from other donors' samples.

This clonotype was seen a few times. V is TRBV7-8 and J is TRBJ1-5; D is perhaps TRBD1 (6 bases). This CDR3 is built from 14 residues. Per the germline V gene, CDR1 is SGHVS and CDR2 is FQNEAQ. Trimming shortened V by 6 bases and J by 7 bases, and 16 bases separated the two germline ends. CDR3 DNA sequence: TGTGCCAGCAGGGCGACAGGCCCTGGGCAGCCCCAGCATTTT. Translating it yields CASRATGPGQPQHF.

This clonotype was seen at least ten times. V is TRBV7-2 and J is TRBJ2-7; D remains unclear. V was shortened by 5 bases and J by 1 base, with 9 bases between the two germline ends. Per the germline V gene, CDR1 is SGHTA and CDR2 is FQGNSA. The CDR3 is made up of 13 amino acids. CDR3 sequence: CASSRANSYEQYF. As DNA, the CDR3 is TGTGCCAGCAGCAGAGCTAATTCCTACGAGCAGTACTTC.

The chain combines TRBV6-8 with TRBJ1-5; the match to TRBD1 covers 8 bases. This CDR3 comprises 15 residues. V dropped 11 bases and J dropped 4; count of bases not matched to a gene: 13. Germline V gene lookup returns CDR1 MNHGY and CDR2 SAAAGT. The CDR3 region is CAVTGTGGKNQPQHF. The CDR3 DNA sequence: TGTGCCGTAACCGGGACAGGTGGGAAGAATCAGCCCCAGCATTTT.

This rearrangement joins TRBV29-1 to TRBJ1-2; unclear D gene. Per germline, CDR1 SQVTM and CDR2 ANQGSEA. The CDR3 is 15 amino acids. V lost 7 bases to trimming and J lost 0 bases, with 18 bases between them. CDR3 nucleotide sequence: TGCAGCGCCAACCCCCGGACGGACGCTAACTATGGCTACACCTTC. The encoded protein is CSANPRTDANYGYTF.

In nucleotides, the CDR3 is TGTGCCAGCAGTTACGAACGGTTTAATTCACCCCTCCACTTT. It encodes CASSYERFNSPLHF. The chain carries TRBV6-2 or TRBV6-3 and TRBJ1-6, with no clear D. Between the trimmed V and J ends, which lost 2 bases and 6 bases, there was a span of 8 bases. The CDR3 has 14 amino acids. Germline V gene sequence: CDR1 MNHEY, CDR2 SVGEGT.

CDR3 in amino acids: CASSFTVDNEQFF. The CDR3 DNA reads TGTGCCAGCAGCTTCACAGTAGACAATGAGCAGTTCTTC. The chain has TRBV11-2 and TRBJ2-1; D uncertain. Germline V gene sequence: CDR1 SGHAT, CDR2 FQNNGV. V was cut by 3 bases and J by 5 bases, with 8 bases left in between. This CDR3 region has 13 residues.

This clonotype was detected only a few times. The chain links TRBV7-8 to TRBJ2-7; D is ambiguous. Trimming took 5 bases from V and 2 from J, leaving 10 bases between them. CDR3 length: 13 residues. CDR1 and CDR2 from the germline V gene are SGHVS and FQNEAQ. CDR3 nucleotide sequence: TGTGCCAGCAGCATCGGTGGGGCCTACGAGCAGTACTTC. Its protein product is CASSIGGAYEQYF.

V and J are TRBV29-1 and TRBJ2-5; 11 bases fit TRBD2. CDR3 length: 16 amino acids. The germline V gene has CDR1 SQVTM and CDR2 ANQGSEA. V lost 3 bases, J lost 2 bases, and 8 bases stayed unmatched. The CDR3 region has the DNA TGCAGCGTTGATGTAGTAGCGGGGGGGCCTCAAGAGACCCAGTACTTC. This encodes CSVDVVAGGPQETQYF.

This clonotype was seen only once. This chain uses TRBV7-8 with TRBJ2-1; possibly TRBD1 or TRBD2 for D (5 bases each). The V end was cut by 2 bases, the J end by 6 bases, with 17 bases between. Germline CDR1 and CDR2: SGHVS and FQNEAQ. The CDR3 consists of 16 residues. The CDR3 region is CASSLFGAGAGNEQFF. In DNA, the CDR3 is TGTGCCAGCAGCTTATTTGGGGCCGGGGCGGGCAATGAGCAGTTCTTC.

This chain uses TRBV18 with TRBJ2-6; a possible D gene is TRBD1 (7 bases). V was trimmed by 1 base and J by 0 bases, leaving 13 bases between them. The CDR3 totals 18 residues. Germline CDR1 reads KGHSH; CDR2 reads LQKENI. DNA for the CDR3: TGTGCCAGCTCACCACTTCAGGGGGGTCTCTCTGGGGCCAACGTCCTGACTTTC. As protein: CASSPLQGGLSGANVLTF.

The chain has TRBV7-4 and TRBJ2-7; 8 positions match TRBD1. J was trimmed by 3 bases and V by 5 bases; bases with no gene match: 12. There are 16 residues in the CDR3. Looked up from germline, CDR1 is SGHVT and CDR2 is SQSDAQ. DNA for the CDR3: TGTGCCAGCAGCCCAGGGGGCCGGGACAGAGGCTACGAGCAGTACTTC. Its translation is CASSPGGRDRGYEQYF.

The V call is TRBV9, the J call TRBJ2-7; 8 bases align to TRBD1. The CDR3 has 14 residues. The V segment lost 4 bases and the J segment 3 bases; nucleotides outside the gene matches: 6. Germline CDR1 is SGDLS and CDR2 is YYNGEE. The CDR3 spells CASSSGDRIYEQYF. The DNA of the CDR3 is TGTGCCAGCAGCTCCGGGGACAGGATCTACGAGCAGTACTTC.

This chain uses TRBV7-9 with TRBJ2-1; the match to TRBD2 covers 10 bases. V was pared by 0 bases and J by 8 bases, with 4 bases of the junction left unmatched. The CDR3 is 15 residues long. Looked up from germline, CDR1 is SEHNR and CDR2 is FQNEAQ (reference sequence). This CDR3 is CASSLALGLADEQFF. In nucleotides, the CDR3 is TGTGCCAGCAGCTTAGCCCTCGGACTAGCGGATGAGCAGTTCTTC.

The V call is TRBV18, the J call TRBJ2-3; possibly TRBD1 or TRBD2 for D (5 bases each). The CDR3 runs to 15 residues. The V gene's germline CDR1 is KGHSH and CDR2 LQKENI. Trimming removed 3 bases at V and 5 bases at J, with 15 bases between. Written as DNA, the CDR3 is TGTGCCAGCTCACCGCGCGAGGGGCAGATAGATACGCAGTATTTT. This sequence encodes CASSPREGQIDTQYF.

This clonotype turned up a few times. The chain carries TRBV6-6 and TRBJ1-2, with a possible D match to TRBD1 (5 bases). Trimming pared 4 bases from V and 3 bases from J, leaving 9 bases between. The CDR3 is 13 amino acids. Per the germline V gene, CDR1 is MNHNY and CDR2 is SVGAGI (reference sequence). The CDR3 sequence: CASSLGLDYGYTF. CDR3 bases: TGTGCCAGCAGTTTGGGGCTGGACTATGGCTACACCTTC.

This clonotype was counted only a few times. J is TRBJ2-1 and V is TRBV10-3; a weak D match, TRBD1 (7 bases). Trimming took 10 bases from V and 7 from J, leaving 20 bases between them. CDR1 is ENHRY and CDR2 is SYGVKD in the germline V gene. The CDR3 totals 14 residues. The CDR3 spells CATKGVAGGNEQFF. The CDR3 DNA reads TGTGCCACAAAAGGGGTAGCAGGGGGGAATGAGCAGTTCTTC.

The V and J genes are TRBV12-3 or TRBV12-4 and TRBJ1-2, with D perhaps TRBD1 (6 bases). This CDR3 contains 17 residues. Trimming took 6 bases from V and 4 from J, leaving 24 bases between them. CDR3 residues: CASRRTAGIKRGYGYTF. Written as DNA, the CDR3 is TGTGCCAGCAGGCGGACAGCCGGGATTAAGAGGGGCTATGGCTACACCTTC.

This chain uses TRBV6-1 with TRBJ1-5; 7 nucleotides align to TRBD1. J lost 6 bases, V lost 6 bases, and 8 bases had no gene match. CDR1 is MNHNS and CDR2 is SASEGT in the germline V gene. The CDR3 covers 14 residues. The CDR3 here is CASREGQFGQPQHF. The CDR3 coding sequence is TGTGCCAGCAGAGAGGGACAGTTCGGTCAGCCCCAGCATTTT.

The chain uses TRBV7-9 and TRBJ2-3, with D possibly matching TRBD2 (6 bases). The CDR3 loop spans 15 amino acids. CDR1 SEHNR and CDR2 FQNEAQ come from the germline V gene (reference sequence). Trimming took 4 bases from V and 0 from J, leaving 11 bases between them. The CDR3 loop reads CASSWPGTSTDTQYF. The CDR3 region has the DNA TGTGCCAGCAGCTGGCCCGGGACTAGCACAGATACGCAGTATTTT.

J is TRBJ2-3 and V is TRBV20-1; 7 positions agree with TRBD2. Trimming removed 0 bases from V and 2 bases from J; junction bases left unmatched: 5. The CDR3 extends over 15 amino acids. From germline, CDR1 is DFQATT and CDR2 SNEGSKA (reference sequence). CDR3 protein: CSARDPGLVTDTQYF. As DNA, the CDR3 is TGCAGTGCTAGAGATCCAGGACTAGTCACAGATACGCAGTATTTT.

This clonotype came up many times. This chain connects TRBV7-2 to TRBJ2-3; D might be TRBD1 (6 bases). The CDR3 is made up of 14 amino acids. The V gene lost 5 bases and the J gene lost 4 bases, with 13 bases spanning the gap. Germline CDR1 reads SGHTA; CDR2 reads FQGNSA. This CDR3 reads CASSLGQMPDTQYF. The CDR3 coding sequence is TGTGCCAGCAGCCTCGGACAGATGCCAGATACGCAGTATTTT. Together with reference TRBV7-2 and TRBJ2-3, the CDR3 gives the full variable domain: GAGVSQSPSNKVTEKGKDVELRCDPISGHTALYWYRQSLGQGLEFLIYFQGNSAPDKSGLPSDRFSAERTGGSVSTLTIQRTQQEDSAVYLCASSLGQMPDTQYFGPGTRLTVL.

This rearrangement joins TRBV11-2 to TRBJ2-1, with D possibly being TRBD2 (7 bases). The CDR3 is 14 residues long. Germline CDR1 SGHAT, CDR2 FQNNGV. Between the trimmed V and J ends, which lost 4 bases and 5 bases, there was a span of 12 bases. The DNA of the CDR3 is TGTGCCAGCAGCTCCGTGCGGGGGCACAATGAGCAGTTCTTC. Translated: CASSSVRGHNEQFF. The full variable domain, rest sourced from reference TRBV11-2 and TRBJ2-1, is EAGVAQSPRYKIIEKRQSVAFWCNPISGHATLYWYQQILGQGPKLLIQFQNNGVVDDSQLPKDRFSAERLKGVDSTLKIQPAKLEDSAVYLCASSSVRGHNEQFFGPGTRLTVL.

This chain links TRBV6-6 with TRBJ1-5; D might be TRBD1 (5 bases). CDR3 length: 14 amino acids. CDR1 and CDR2 (germline): MNHNY, SVGAGI (reference sequence). The V end was cut by 1 base, the J end by 16 bases, with 20 bases between. The CDR3 region is CASSYLRDGEFQHF. The CDR3 nucleotides are TGTGCCAGCAGTTACTTACGGGACGGTGAATTTCAACATTTT.

Only a few counts were recorded for this clonotype. The chain employs TRBV7-2 and TRBJ1-1, with D unresolved. The germline CDR1 and CDR2 sequences are SGHTA and FQGNSA. Trimming left V 4 bases short and J 0 bases short, with 12 bases between. The CDR3 loop spans 15 amino acids. In nucleotides, the CDR3 is TGTGCCAGCAGCTCCAATGGCGGGGTGAACACTGAAGCTTTCTTT. This encodes CASSSNGGVNTEAFF.